The next 8 T cell receptor beta chains were all read from a single sample in a study of blood T cell repertoires in COVID-19. Sequencing was performed with immunoSEQ multiplex PCR; in TCRdb, only in-frame clones are kept and a portion is missing. The table shows roughly 380,000 clones, with about 87% occurring only once. Sequenced sample: PBMCs or T cells enriched from blood (not recorded which). The receptors here all came from a man in his thirties or forties who had recovered from COVID-19.

J is TRBJ1-4 and V is TRBV4-3; 8 bases are shared with TRBD1. Losses at the gene ends were 0 bases for V and 5 bases for J; bases not matched to a gene: 5. In germline, CDR1 is LGHNA, CDR2 YSLEER. The CDR3 loop spans 16 amino acids. Here the CDR3 DNA reads TGCGCCAGCAGCCAAGATGTGGGACAGGCCAATGAAAAACTGTTTTTT. It translates to CASSQDVGQANEKLFF.

This chain links TRBV7-2 with TRBJ1-1, with unresolved D. Germline CDR1 and CDR2: SGHTA and FQGNSA. V was shortened by 1 base and J by 9 bases, with 15 bases between the two germline ends. The length of the CDR3 is 14 residues. The chain's CDR3 is CASSLDFASLKAFF. In nucleotides, the CDR3 is TGTGCCAGCAGCTTAGATTTCGCGTCTCTTAAAGCTTTCTTT.

J is TRBJ2-5 and V is TRBV6-5, with D possibly being TRBD1 (6 bases). This CDR3 comprises 16 residues. Germline CDR1 is MNHEY and CDR2 is SVGAGI. V dropped 3 bases and J dropped 1 base, with 15 bases sitting between them. The CDR3 loop is CASSYSWGRSQETQYF. The DNA for the CDR3 is TGTGCCAGCAGTTATTCCTGGGGGCGTAGCCAAGAGACCCAGTACTTC.

The chain is built from TRBV30 and TRBJ1-1; D unresolved. V lost 3 bases and J 1 base, leaving 9 bases between the germline ends. The germline V gene encodes CDR1 GTSNPN and CDR2 SVGIG (reference sequence). This CDR3 has 13 residues. This chain's CDR3 is CAWSYYGNTEAFF. CDR3 nucleotides: TGTGCCTGGAGCTATTACGGGAACACTGAAGCTTTCTTT.

The chain is built from TRBV6-5 and TRBJ2-7; D gene unclear. Germline V gene lookup returns CDR1 MNHEY and CDR2 SVGAGI. This CDR3 is 14 amino acids long. Trimming left V 0 bases short and J 1 base short, with 7 bases between. The CDR3: CASSYSIGSYEQYF. DNA for the CDR3: TGTGCCAGCAGTTACTCGATCGGGTCCTACGAGCAGTACTTC.

The J gene is TRBJ1-3, the V gene TRBV18; D is possibly TRBD1 (5 bases). CDR3 length: 17 residues. Germline V gene data show CDR1 as KGHSH and CDR2 as LQKENI. Trimming left V 2 bases short and J 0 bases short, with 14 bases between. CDR3 in amino acids: CASSPFQGENSGNTIYF. The CDR3 region has the DNA TGTGCCAGCTCACCATTTCAGGGCGAAAACTCTGGAAACACCATATATTTT. The full variable domain, with the rest looked up from reference TRBV18 and TRBJ1-3, is NAGVMQNPRHLVRRRGQEARLRCSPMKGHSHVYWYRQLPEEGLKFMVYLQKENIIDESGMPKERFSAEFPKEGPSILRIQQVVRGDSAAYFCASSPFQGENSGNTIYFGEGSWLTVV.

The chain joins TRBV5-1 to TRBJ2-3, with 10 bases matching TRBD2. CDR1 SGHRS and CDR2 YFSETQ come from the germline V gene. CDR3 length: 15 amino acids. V lost 1 base to trimming and J lost 5 bases; unmatched junction nucleotides: 4. The CDR3 protein is CASSLSGGAQDTQYF. CDR3 nucleotide sequence: TGCGCCAGCAGCTTGAGCGGGGGGGCCCAAGATACGCAGTATTTT.

The V and J genes are TRBV7-9 and TRBJ2-7, with TRBD2 identical over 8 bases. The CDR3 is 14 amino acids. V dropped 6 bases and J dropped 1; count of bases not matched to a gene: 5. CDR1 and CDR2 from the germline V gene are SEHNR and FQNEAQ (reference sequence). CDR3 sequence reads: CASSKIAGSYEQYF. For the CDR3, the DNA is TGTGCCAGCAGTAAAATAGCGGGATCCTACGAGCAGTACTTC.